This T cell receptor beta chain was identified during a study of blood T cell repertoires in COVID-19. Trimming removed 5 bases from V and 5 bases from J, with 10 bases in between. CDR3 length equals 12 residues. From germline, CDR1 is MNHEY and CDR2 SVGEGT. Produced via immunoSEQ multiplex PCR; TCRdb's table is partial and in-frame only. Here the sample spans approximately 120,000 clones, around 89% being singletons. The sample was peripheral blood. The origin of this receptor is a human donor in a cohort sampled during active COVID-19. The J gene is TRBJ2-7, the V gene TRBV6-2 or TRBV6-3; TRBD2 might be the D (5 bases). The CDR3 DNA reads as TGTGCCAGCAGTACTAGTCACCACGAGCAGTACTTC. Protein product: CASSTSHHEQYF.